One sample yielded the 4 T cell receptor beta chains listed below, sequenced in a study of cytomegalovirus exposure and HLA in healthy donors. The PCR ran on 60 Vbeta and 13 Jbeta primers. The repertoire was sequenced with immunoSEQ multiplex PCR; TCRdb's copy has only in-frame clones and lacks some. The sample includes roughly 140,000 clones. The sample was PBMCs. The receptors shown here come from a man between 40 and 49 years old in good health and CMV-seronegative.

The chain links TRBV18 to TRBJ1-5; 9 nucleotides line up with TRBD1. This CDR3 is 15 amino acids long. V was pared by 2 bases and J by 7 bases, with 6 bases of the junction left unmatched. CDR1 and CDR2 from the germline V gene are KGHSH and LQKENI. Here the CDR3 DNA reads TGTGCCAGCTCACCAGGACAGGGGAGGTCCCAGCCCCAGCATTTT. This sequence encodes CASSPGQGRSQPQHF.

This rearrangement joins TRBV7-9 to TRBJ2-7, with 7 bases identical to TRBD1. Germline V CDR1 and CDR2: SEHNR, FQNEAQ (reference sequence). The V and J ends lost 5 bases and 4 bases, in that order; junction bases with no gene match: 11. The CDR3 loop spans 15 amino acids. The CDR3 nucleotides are TGTGCCAGCAGCGCCAGGGGGACAGAGTCTTACGAGCAGTACTTC. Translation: CASSARGTESYEQYF.

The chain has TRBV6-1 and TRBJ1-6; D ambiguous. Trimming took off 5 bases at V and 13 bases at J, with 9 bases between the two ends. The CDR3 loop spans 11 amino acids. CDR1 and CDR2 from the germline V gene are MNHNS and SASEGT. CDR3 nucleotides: TGTGCCAGCAGTTCTCCGTTCCCCCTCCACTTT. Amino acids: CASSSPFPLHF.

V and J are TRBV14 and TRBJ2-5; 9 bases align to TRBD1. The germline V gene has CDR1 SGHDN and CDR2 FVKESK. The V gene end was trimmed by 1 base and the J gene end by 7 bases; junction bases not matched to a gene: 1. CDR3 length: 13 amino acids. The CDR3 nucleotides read TGTGCCAGCAGCCAAGGGACAGGGGCGACCCAGTACTTC. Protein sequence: CASSQGTGATQYF.